Listed below are T cell receptor beta chains from one sample, sequenced in a study of T cell repertoires in cytomegalovirus infection. The antigens of these receptors remain unknown. MiXCR, run by TCRdb on the reads, gives a single entry per CDR3 protein. In the table there are approximately 730,000 distinct CDR3 sequences, around a third of which are singletons. The sample in question was cultured PBMCs, obtained from culture after CMV antigen stimulation. The source is a human donor in good health (CMV status not recorded). Some clones in this sample may be carry-over from other donors' samples. CDR3s include the opening cysteine and the closing phenylalanine or tryptophan. The D gene is left open where the match is weak. Size is omitted from some rows. Given values are once, few, many or a class for expanded clones.

TRBV12-3/TRBV12-4	few	TRBJ2-1	TRBD2	TGTGCCAGCAGTCCCAGAAGGGGCGGGAGGGTCAATGAGCAGTTCTTC	CASSPRRGGRVNEQFF
TRBV4-3	NA	TRBJ1-6	NA	TGCGCCAGCAGCCCCACGCGTGGGTCTTATAATTCACCCCTCCACTTT	CASSPTRGSYNSPLHF
TRBV6-2/TRBV6-3	NA	TRBJ2-7	TRBD2	TGTGCCAGCAGTTACACTCTAGCGGGACCCTACGAGCAGTACTTC	CASSYTLAGPYEQYF
TRBV20-1	once	TRBJ2-7	TRBD2	TGCAGTGCCGCCAGCGGGGGCCTAACCTACGAGCAGTACTTC	CSAASGGLTYEQYF
TRBV11-2	NA	TRBJ2-1	NA	TGTGCCAGCAGCTGGCCCATAGTAGGAGGTGAGCAGTTCTTC	CASSWPIVGGEQFF
TRBV2	few	TRBJ1-6	NA	TGTGCCAGCAGGGACGGGAGCTCCTATAATTCACCCCTCCACTTT	CASRDGSSYNSPLHF
TRBV4-1	NA	TRBJ2-5	NA	TGCGCCAGCAGCCAAGATATGGCGGGGGAGACCCAGTACTTC	CASSQDMAGETQYF
TRBV2	NA	TRBJ1-5	NA	TGTGCCAGCGGCTCAGGGGTTGAAGATCAGCCCCAGCATTTT	CASGSGVEDQPQHF
TRBV7-9	few	TRBJ1-1	NA	TGTGCCAGCAGCTTAATCATGGACACTGAAGCTTTCTTT	CASSLIMDTEAFF
TRBV11-2	few	TRBJ2-3	TRBD2	TGTGCCAGCAGCCTAGCGGGTGGAATTGGCACAGATACGCAGTATTTT	CASSLAGGIGTDTQYF
TRBV11-2	few	TRBJ1-2	NA	TGTGCCAGCAGCTCATTGAAAGGGGCAGGCCCGAGCTATGGCTACACCTTC	CASSSLKGAGPSYGYTF
TRBV25-1	NA	TRBJ2-5	TRBD2	TGTGCCGCAAAATCCGGGACTAGCGGATCTCAGTACTTC	CAAKSGTSGSQYF
TRBV10-3	few	TRBJ2-2	NA	TGTGCCATCAGTGAGGGACGCACAGGGTCCGGGGAGCTGTTTTTT	CAISEGRTGSGELFF
TRBV5-6	NA	TRBJ2-1	NA	TGTGCCAGCAGTCCGGGACACCCGGGCAATGAGCAGTTCTTC	CASSPGHPGNEQFF
TRBV7-2	few	TRBJ2-5	NA	TGTGCCAGCAGACCCCTTGGCCGGATCCAAGAGACCCAGTACTTC	CASRPLGRIQETQYF
TRBV12-3/TRBV12-4	few	TRBJ2-2	NA	TGTGCCAGCAGCTATAACACCGGGGAGCTGTTTTTT	CASSYNTGELFF
TRBV27	NA	TRBJ2-1	TRBD2	TGTGCCAGCAGTCCACTAGCGGGGGGTCGGGATGAGCAGTTCTTC	CASSPLAGGRDEQFF